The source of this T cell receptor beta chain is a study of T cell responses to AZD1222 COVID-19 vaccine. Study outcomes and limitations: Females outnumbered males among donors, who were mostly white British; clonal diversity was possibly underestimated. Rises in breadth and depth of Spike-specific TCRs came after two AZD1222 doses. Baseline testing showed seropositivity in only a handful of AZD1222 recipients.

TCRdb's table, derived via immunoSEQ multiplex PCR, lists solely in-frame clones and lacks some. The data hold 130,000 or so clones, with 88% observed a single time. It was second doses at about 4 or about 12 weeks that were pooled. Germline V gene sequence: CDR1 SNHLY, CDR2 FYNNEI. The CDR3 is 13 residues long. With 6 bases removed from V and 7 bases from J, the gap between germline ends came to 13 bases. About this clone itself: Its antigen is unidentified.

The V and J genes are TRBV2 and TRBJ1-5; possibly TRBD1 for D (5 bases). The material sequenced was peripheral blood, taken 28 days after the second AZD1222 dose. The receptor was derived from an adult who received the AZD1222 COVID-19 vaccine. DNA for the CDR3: TGTGCCAGCAGCGTCAGGGCTGAGCAGCCCCAGCATTTT. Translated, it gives CASSVRAEQPQHF.